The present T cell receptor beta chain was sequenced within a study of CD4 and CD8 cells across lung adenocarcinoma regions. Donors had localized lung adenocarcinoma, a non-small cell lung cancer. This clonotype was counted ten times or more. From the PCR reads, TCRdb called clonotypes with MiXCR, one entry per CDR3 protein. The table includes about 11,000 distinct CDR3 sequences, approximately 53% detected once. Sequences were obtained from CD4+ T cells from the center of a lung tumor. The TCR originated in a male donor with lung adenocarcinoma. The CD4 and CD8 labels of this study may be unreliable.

CDR3 loop: CASSLEHRRINEKLFF. In DNA form, the CDR3 reads TGTGCCAGCAGCTTAGAGCATCGGCGGATTAATGAAAAACTGTTTTTT. This chain links TRBV7-2 with TRBJ1-4, with D unclear. This CDR3 is built from 16 residues. Trimming removed 1 base at V and 4 bases at J, with 13 bases between. The germline CDR1 and CDR2 sequences are SGHTA and FQGNSA. The full variable domain, its missing parts supplied by reference TRBV7-2 and TRBJ1-4, is GAGVSQSPSNKVTEKGKDVELRCDPISGHTALYWYRQSLGQGLEFLIYFQGNSAPDKSGLPSDRFSAERTGGSVSTLTIQRTQQEDSAVYLCASSLEHRRINEKLFFGSGTQLSVL.